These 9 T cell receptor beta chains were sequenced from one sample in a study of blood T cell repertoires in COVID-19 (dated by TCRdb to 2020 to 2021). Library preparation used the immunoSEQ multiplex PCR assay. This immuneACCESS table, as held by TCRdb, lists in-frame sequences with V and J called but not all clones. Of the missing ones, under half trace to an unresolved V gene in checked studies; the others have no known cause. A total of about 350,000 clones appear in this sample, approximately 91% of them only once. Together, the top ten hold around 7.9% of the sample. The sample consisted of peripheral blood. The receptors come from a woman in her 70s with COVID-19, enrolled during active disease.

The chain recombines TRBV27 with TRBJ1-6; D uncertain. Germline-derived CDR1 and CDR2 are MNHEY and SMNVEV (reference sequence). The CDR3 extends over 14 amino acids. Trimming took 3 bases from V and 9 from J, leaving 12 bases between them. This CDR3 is CASSLGGLGSPLHF. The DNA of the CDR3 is TGTGCCAGCAGTTTGGGTGGGCTTGGTTCACCCCTCCACTTT.

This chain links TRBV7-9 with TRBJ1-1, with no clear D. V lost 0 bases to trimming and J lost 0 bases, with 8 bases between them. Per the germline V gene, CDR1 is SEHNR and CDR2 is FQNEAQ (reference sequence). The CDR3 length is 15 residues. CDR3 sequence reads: CASSLAGSLNTEAFF. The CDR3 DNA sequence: TGTGCCAGCAGCTTAGCGGGCAGCCTGAACACTGAAGCTTTCTTT.

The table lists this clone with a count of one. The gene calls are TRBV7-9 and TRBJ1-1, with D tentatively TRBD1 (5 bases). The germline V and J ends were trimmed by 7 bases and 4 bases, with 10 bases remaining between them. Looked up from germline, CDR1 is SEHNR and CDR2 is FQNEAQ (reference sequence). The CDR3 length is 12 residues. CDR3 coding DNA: TGTGCCAGCACCCTCGGGGGCACTGAAGCTTTCTTT. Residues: CASTLGGTEAFF.

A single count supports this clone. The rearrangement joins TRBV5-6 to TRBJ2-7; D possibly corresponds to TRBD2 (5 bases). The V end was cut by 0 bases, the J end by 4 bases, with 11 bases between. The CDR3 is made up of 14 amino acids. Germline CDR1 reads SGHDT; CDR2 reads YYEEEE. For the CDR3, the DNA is TGTGCCAGCAGCTTGGAGGTTAGCGCGTACGAGCAGTACTTC. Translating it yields CASSLEVSAYEQYF.

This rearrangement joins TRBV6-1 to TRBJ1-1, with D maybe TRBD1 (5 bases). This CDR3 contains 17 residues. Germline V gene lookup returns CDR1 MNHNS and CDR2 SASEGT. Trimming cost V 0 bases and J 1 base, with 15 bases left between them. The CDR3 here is CASSEAVHETENTEAFF. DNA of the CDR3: TGTGCCAGCAGTGAAGCGGTTCATGAGACAGAGAACACTGAAGCTTTCTTT.

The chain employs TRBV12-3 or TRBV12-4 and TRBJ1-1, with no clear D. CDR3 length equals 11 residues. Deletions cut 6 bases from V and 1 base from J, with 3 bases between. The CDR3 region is CASRANTEAFF. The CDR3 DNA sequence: TGTGCCAGCAGGGCGAACACTGAAGCTTTCTTT.

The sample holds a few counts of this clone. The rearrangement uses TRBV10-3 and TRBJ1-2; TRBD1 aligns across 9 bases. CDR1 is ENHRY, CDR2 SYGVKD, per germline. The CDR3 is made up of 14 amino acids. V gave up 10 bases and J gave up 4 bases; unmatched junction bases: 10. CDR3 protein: CATTRGTGSYGYTF. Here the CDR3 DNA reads TGTGCCACCACGAGGGGGACAGGGTCCTATGGCTACACCTTC.

The CDR3 bases are TGTGCCAGCAGCTTGGCAGGGGAAGTCAACACTGAAGCTTTCTTT. Translated, it gives CASSLAGEVNTEAFF. The chain combines TRBV7-9 with TRBJ1-1; possibly TRBD1 for D (6 bases). Between the trimmed V and J ends, which lost 3 bases and 2 bases, there was a span of 13 bases. The germline V gene encodes CDR1 SEHNR and CDR2 FQNEAQ (reference sequence). This CDR3 spans 15 amino acids.

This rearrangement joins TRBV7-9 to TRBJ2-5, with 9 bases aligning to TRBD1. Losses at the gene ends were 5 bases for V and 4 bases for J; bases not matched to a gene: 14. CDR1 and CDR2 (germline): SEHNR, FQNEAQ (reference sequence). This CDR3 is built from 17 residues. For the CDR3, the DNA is TGTGCCAGCAGCCCGATCGACGGGACAGGGAGGATAGAGACCCAGTACTTC. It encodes CASSPIDGTGRIETQYF. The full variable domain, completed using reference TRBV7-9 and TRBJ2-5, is DTGVSQNPRHKITKRGQNVTFRCDPISEHNRLYWYRQTLGQGPEFLTYFQNEAQLEKSRLLSDRFSAERPKGSFSTLEIQRTEQGDSAMYLCASSPIDGTGRIETQYFGPGTRLLVL.